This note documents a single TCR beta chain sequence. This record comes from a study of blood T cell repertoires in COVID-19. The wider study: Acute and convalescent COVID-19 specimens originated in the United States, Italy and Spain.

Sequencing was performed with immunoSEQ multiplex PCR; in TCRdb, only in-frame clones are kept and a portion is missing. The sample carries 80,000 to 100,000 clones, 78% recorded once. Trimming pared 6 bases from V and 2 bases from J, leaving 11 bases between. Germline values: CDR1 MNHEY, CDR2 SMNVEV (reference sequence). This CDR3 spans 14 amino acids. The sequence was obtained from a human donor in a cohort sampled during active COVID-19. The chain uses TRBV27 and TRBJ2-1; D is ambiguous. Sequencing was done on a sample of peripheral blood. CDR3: CASRPLSAYNEQFF. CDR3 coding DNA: TGTGCCAGCAGGCCACTCTCCGCCTACAATGAGCAGTTCTTC.